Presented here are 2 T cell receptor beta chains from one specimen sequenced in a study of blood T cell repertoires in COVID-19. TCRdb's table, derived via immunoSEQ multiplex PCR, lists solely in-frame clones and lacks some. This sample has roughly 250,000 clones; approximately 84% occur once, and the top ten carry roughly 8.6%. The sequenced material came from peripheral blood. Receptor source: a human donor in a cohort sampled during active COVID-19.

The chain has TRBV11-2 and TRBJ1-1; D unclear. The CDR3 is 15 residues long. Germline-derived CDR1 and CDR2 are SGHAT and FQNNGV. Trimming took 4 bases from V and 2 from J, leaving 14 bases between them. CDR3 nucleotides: TGTGCCAGCAGCTCCCCTGACGGGAGAAACACTGAAGCTTTCTTT. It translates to CASSSPDGRNTEAFF. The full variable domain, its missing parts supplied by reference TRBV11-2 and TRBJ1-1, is EAGVAQSPRYKIIEKRQSVAFWCNPISGHATLYWYQQILGQGPKLLIQFQNNGVVDDSQLPKDRFSAERLKGVDSTLKIQPAKLEDSAVYLCASSSPDGRNTEAFFGQGTRLTVV.

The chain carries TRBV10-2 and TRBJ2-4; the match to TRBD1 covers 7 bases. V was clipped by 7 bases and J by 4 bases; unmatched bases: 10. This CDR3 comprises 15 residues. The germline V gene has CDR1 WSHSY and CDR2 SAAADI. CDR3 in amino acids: CASTATGTVKNIQYF. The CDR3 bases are TGCGCCAGCACAGCTACCGGGACAGTAAAAAACATTCAGTACTTC.